The 15 T cell receptor beta chains reported below all come from one sample, sequenced in a study of T cells in Graves' hyperthyroidism and ophthalmopathy. RNA transcripts served as the template for amplifying TCR beta CDR3 regions. A first-round RT-PCR of the TCR CDR3 used the HTBI primer set. TCRdb reanalysed the multiplex PCR reads using MiXCR and keeps one entry per CDR3 protein. Among roughly 360,000 distinct CDR3 sequences listed, roughly 14% were seen once. The sample was blood. These receptors were obtained from a man younger than 45 with Graves' hyperthyroidism that later progressed to Graves' ophthalmopathy.

As concerns this clonotype: A much larger clonotype is one base distant, so this may be a read error. This chain uses TRBV7-2 with TRBJ1-2; possible D gene TRBD1, 5 bases. V dropped 8 bases and J dropped 5 bases, with 18 bases sitting between them. The CDR3 is 14 residues long. CDR1 is SGHTA and CDR2 is FQGNSA in the germline V gene. The CDR3 region is CASGPGAGLYGYTF. CDR3 DNA sequence: TGTGCCAGCGGCCCCGGGGCGGGGCTATATGGCTACACCTTC.

This clonotype was found many times. The rearrangement links TRBV20-1 to TRBJ2-1; weak D call: TRBD2 (5 bases). Per germline, CDR1 DFQATT and CDR2 SNEGSKA (reference sequence). The CDR3 contains 16 residues. The V end lost 0 bases, the J end lost 6 bases, and 18 bases lay between the germline ends. This CDR3 reads CSARDLRGHPRNEQFF. The CDR3 bases are TGCAGTGCTAGAGATCTCCGGGGTCACCCTCGCAATGAGCAGTTCTTC.

This clonotype was recorded at least ten times. The V and J genes are TRBV11-2 and TRBJ2-7; possibly TRBD1 for D (7 bases). This CDR3 comprises 18 residues. Germline CDR1 SGHAT, CDR2 FQNNGV. V was cut by 5 bases and J by 4 bases, with 27 bases left in between. This CDR3 reads CASSRFQIPRGRKYEQYF. CDR3 bases: TGTGCCAGCAGCAGGTTCCAAATCCCCAGGGGGAGGAAATACGAGCAGTACTTC.

This clonotype was detected ten times or more. The V call is TRBV7-9, the J call TRBJ2-6; D ambiguous. The germline V gene encodes CDR1 SEHNR and CDR2 FQNEAQ (reference sequence). V lost 6 bases and J lost 2, with 11 bases in between. The length of the CDR3 is 15 residues. Written as DNA, the CDR3 is TGTGCCAGCAGTCTAACACAGACTGGGGCCAACGTCCTGACTTTC. This translates into CASSLTQTGANVLTF.

The table lists this clonotype with many counts. This chain links TRBV5-1 with TRBJ1-5, with TRBD1 as a possible D gene (6 bases). Germline CDR1 and CDR2: SGHRS and YFSETQ. CDR3 size: 15 residues. V was pared by 0 bases and J by 7 bases, with 14 bases between. The CDR3 protein is CASSLESGAGQPQHF. CDR3 nucleotides: TGCGCCAGCAGCTTGGAATCGGGGGCTGGACAGCCCCAGCATTTT.

The chain couples TRBV7-6 to TRBJ2-5; tentatively, D is TRBD1 or TRBD2 (6 bases each). The germline CDR1 and CDR2 sequences are SGHVS and FNYEAQ. The CDR3 runs to 14 residues. V was clipped by 5 bases and J by 0 bases, with 10 bases between them. As DNA, the CDR3 is TGTGCCAGCAGCGGGGGCGGGGACCAAGAGACCCAGTACTTC. Amino acids: CASSGGGDQETQYF. The entire variable domain, with the rest obtained from reference TRBV7-6 and TRBJ2-5, is as follows: GAGVSQSPRYKVTKRGQDVALRCDPISGHVSLYWYRQALGQGPEFLTYFNYEAQQDKSGLPNDRFSAERPEGSISTLTIQRTEQRDSAMYRCASSGGGDQETQYFGPGTRLLVL.

This clonotype was found a few times. The V gene is TRBV3-1, the J gene TRBJ2-5; 9 bases are a match to TRBD2. The length of the CDR3 is 18 residues. V lost 1 base and J lost 4; bases outside the gene matches: 13. The germline V gene has CDR1 LGHDT and CDR2 YNNKEL (reference sequence). The DNA of the CDR3 is TGTGCCAGCAGCCAAGGGTTCGGCGGGGGGGCCCCCTCAGAGACCCAGTACTTC. This translates into CASSQGFGGGAPSETQYF.

This clonotype came up many times. This chain joins TRBV30 and TRBJ1-1; D is perhaps TRBD1 (5 bases). V was pared by 0 bases and J by 2 bases, with 7 bases between. The CDR3 loop spans 13 amino acids. Germline V gene data show CDR1 as GTSNPN and CDR2 as SVGIG (reference sequence). CDR3 residues: CAWSVGDNTEAFF. The CDR3 DNA is TGTGCCTGGAGTGTGGGGGATAACACTGAAGCTTTCTTT.

This rearrangement joins TRBV24-1 to TRBJ2-2; 9 bases map to TRBD1. The CDR3 sequence is 17 residues long. CDR1 is KGHDR, CDR2 SFDVKD, per germline. The V gene end was trimmed by 3 bases and the J gene end by 0 bases; junction bases not matched to a gene: 4. CDR3 nucleotide sequence: TGTGCCACCAGTGATCTAAGACAGGGGGCGAACACCGGGGAGCTGTTTTTT. Protein sequence: CATSDLRQGANTGELFF.

The chain carries TRBV7-3 and TRBJ2-4, with D possibly matching TRBD2 (7 bases). Germline V gene lookup returns CDR1 SGHTA and CDR2 FQGTGA. V was shortened by 0 bases and J by 5 bases, with 11 bases between the two germline ends. This CDR3 contains 15 residues. The CDR3 nucleotides are TGTGCCAGCAGCTTAACGGGGGGGCCTGAAAACATTCAGTACTTC. Translating gives CASSLTGGPENIQYF.

This clonotype was detected many times. The CDR3 coding sequence is TGTGCCAGCAAGGAGGACAGGGGAAACCTCAATAGCAATCAGCCCCAGCATTTT. This translates into CASKEDRGNLNSNQPQHF. The chain is built from TRBV6-1 and TRBJ1-5, with 9 bases that match TRBD1. V trimming: 7 bases; J trimming: 0 bases; junction bases outside the gene matches: 13. This CDR3 has 18 residues. CDR1 and CDR2 (germline): MNHNS, SASEGT.

This clonotype was observed at least ten times. The rearrangement uses TRBV28 and TRBJ1-5; D is ambiguous. The CDR3 is 13 residues long. Germline V gene sequence: CDR1 MDHEN, CDR2 SYDVKM. Trimming removed 7 bases at V and 0 bases at J, with 7 bases between. CDR3 DNA sequence: TGTGCCAGCAAACTTGGTAGCAATCAGCCCCAGCATTTT. Its protein is CASKLGSNQPQHF.

This clonotype was found many times. This chain joins TRBV18 and TRBJ2-5; TRBD1 matches at 8 bases. V trimming: 0 bases; J trimming: 4 bases; junction bases outside the gene matches: 7. This CDR3 has 16 residues. Germline V gene sequence: CDR1 KGHSH, CDR2 LQKENI. CDR3: CASSPPAAGGRETQYF. The CDR3 coding sequence is TGTGCCAGCTCACCACCTGCCGCAGGGGGCCGAGAGACCCAGTACTTC.

Ten or more counts support this clonotype. The chain recombines TRBV24-1 with TRBJ1-5; D is uncertain. CDR1 is KGHDR, CDR2 SFDVKD, per germline. V lost 4 bases to trimming and J lost 9 bases, with 9 bases between them. CDR3 length: 12 residues. The chain's CDR3 is CATSEPQGPQHF. The CDR3 DNA is TGTGCCACCAGTGAGCCTCAAGGGCCCCAGCATTTT.

This clonotype was counted at least ten times. V usage is TRBV13 and J usage is TRBJ2-1; 7 bases map to TRBD2. Trimming cost V 5 bases and J 7 bases; bases outside gene matches: 17. This CDR3 is built from 17 residues. Germline CDR1 is PRHDT and CDR2 is FYEKMQ (reference sequence). The CDR3 loop reads CASSPTYAGDLGNEQFF. The CDR3 DNA is TGTGCCAGCAGCCCCACCTACGCGGGGGATTTGGGGAATGAGCAGTTCTTC.